The sequence of this T cell receptor beta chain was determined in a study of blood T cell repertoires in COVID-19. Per the original methods: From reference gene primer amplification, estimates of nucleated cell counts were derived. The protocol was immunoSEQ multiplex PCR, while the TCRdb copy is restricted to in-frame clones and leaves out a portion. D and trimming come from the DNA, and the V and J calls and clone size come from that table. The sample lists about 80,000 clones, 70% to 90% occurring once. Germline V lookup: CDR1 MDHEN, CDR2 SYDVKM. This CDR3 contains 16 residues. Trimming left V 3 bases short and J 5 bases short, with 17 bases between.

Sequencing was carried out using peripheral blood. This receptor was identified in a man aged 30 to 45 with acute or convalescent COVID-19. This rearrangement joins TRBV28 to TRBJ1-5; no reliable D call. The DNA for the CDR3 is TGTGCCAGCAGTTTGCCGACTGAACGCAACCATCAGCCCCAGCATTTT. Translation gives CASSLPTERNHQPQHF. Supplemented by reference TRBV28 and TRBJ1-5, the full variable domain reads DVKVTQSSRYLVKRTGEKVFLECVQDMDHENMFWYRQDPGLGLRLIYFSYDVKMKEKGDIPEGYSVSREKKERFSLILESASTNQTSMYLCASSLPTERNHQPQHFGDGTRLSIL.